The rows below give T cell receptor beta chains drawn from one sample of a study of beta chain features in type 1 diabetes. TCRdb's table, derived via immunoSEQ multiplex PCR, lists solely in-frame clones and lacks some. The table lists about 660,000 clones, over 13% of them singletons. Sequences were obtained from naive CD4+ T cells from blood. The receptors originated from a man aged 18 to 29 with type 1 diabetes. The CDR3 runs from the conserved cysteine through the conserved F or W. A D gene is named only where the DNA matches it firmly. For some rows the clone size is stated as once, few or many, or as a class when expanded; others skip it.

>.|.|TRBV19|TRBJ2-6
CASSISSGANVLTF
TGTGCCAGTAGTATCAGCTCTGGGGCCAACGTCCTGACTTTC
>TRBD2|few|TRBV23-1|TRBJ2-3
CASTSRSGRVADTQYF
TGCGCCAGCACCTCTCGGAGCGGGAGGGTGGCAGATACGCAGTATTTT
>TRBD2|.|TRBV30|TRBJ2-2
CAWSAGTSGTGELFF
TGTGCCTGGAGTGCCGGGACTAGCGGGACCGGGGAGCTGTTTTTT
>TRBD1|.|TRBV5-1|TRBJ1-1
CASSFESGGYTEAFF
TGCGCCAGCAGCTTCGAGTCAGGGGGCTATACTGAAGCTTTCTTT
>TRBD2|.|TRBV7-3|TRBJ2-1
CASSSLAGGYNEQFF
TGTGCCAGCAGCTCACTAGCGGGGGGCTACAATGAGCAGTTCTTC
>TRBD2|.|TRBV30|TRBJ2-1
CAWSGRGGRASYNEQFF
TGTGCCTGGAGTGGGAGAGGCGGGAGGGCCTCCTACAATGAGCAGTTCTTC
>.|few|TRBV5-1|TRBJ2-7
CASSFGVTEYEQYF
TGCGCCAGCAGCTTCGGGGTGACAGAGTACGAGCAGTACTTC
>TRBD2|.|TRBV10-3|TRBJ2-1
CAISASGGYNEQFF
TGTGCCATCTCGGCTAGCGGAGGGTACAATGAGCAGTTCTTC
>TRBD1|few|TRBV7-9|TRBJ2-7
CASSNRQGVDEQYF
TGTGCCAGCAGCAACCGACAGGGAGTCGACGAGCAGTACTTC
>TRBD1|few|TRBV7-6|TRBJ2-3
CASQGVGTDTQYF
TGTGCCAGCCAGGGGGTGGGTACAGATACGCAGTATTTT
>.|.|TRBV9|TRBJ2-7
CASSVVEGSYEQYF
TGTGCCAGCAGCGTAGTCGAGGGGTCCTACGAGCAGTACTTC
>.|few|TRBV18|TRBJ1-5
CASSRGRDQPQHF
TGTGCCAGCTCACGGGGCCGGGATCAGCCCCAGCATTTT
>.|.|TRBV15|TRBJ2-7
CATSRDRSREQYF
TGTGCCACCAGCAGGGATAGGAGTCGCGAGCAGTACTTC
>.|few|TRBV7-8|TRBJ2-3
CASTLRTRPGTDTQYF
TGTGCCAGCACCCTTAGGACCCGTCCTGGCACAGATACGCAGTATTTT
>TRBD2|few|TRBV6-1|TRBJ2-5
CASSGGSGGVETQYF
TGTGCCAGCAGCGGTGGGAGCGGGGGGGTAGAGACCCAGTACTTC
>TRBD1|few|TRBV6-5|TRBJ1-5
CASSPRDRVWQPQHF
TGTGCCAGCAGCCCTAGGGACAGGGTTTGGCAGCCCCAGCATTTT
>.|few|TRBV7-9|TRBJ2-7
CASSLTGRLLLSEQYF
TGTGCCAGCAGTTTGACAGGGAGGCTTTTGCTCTCCGAGCAGTACTTC
>.|few|TRBV7-2|TRBJ2-1
CASSLLGGPLYNEQFF
TGTGCCAGCAGCCTTTTAGGAGGCCCCCTCTACAATGAGCAGTTCTTC
>.|once|TRBV30|TRBJ2-5
CAGTLGGPQYF
TGTGCCGGGACCTTGGGGGGTCCCCAGTACTTC
>TRBD2|.|TRBV30|TRBJ2-3
CARNIAGTSDTQYF
TGTGCCAGAAACATAGCGGGAACGTCAGATACGCAGTATTTT
>.|.|TRBV4-2|TRBJ1-2
CASSQDGSGYTF
TGTGCCAGCAGCCAAGACGGGTCTGGCTACACCTTC
>TRBD1|.|TRBV19|TRBJ1-2
CASSKDRAINYGYTF
TGTGCCAGTAGTAAGGACAGGGCGATCAACTATGGCTACACCTTC
>.|few|TRBV9|TRBJ2-5
CASSVRGYQETQYF
TGTGCCAGCAGCGTGAGGGGATACCAAGAGACCCAGTACTTC
>TRBD1|few|TRBV13|TRBJ1-5
CASSADRDQPQHF
TGTGCCAGCAGCGCGGACAGGGACCAGCCCCAGCATTTT
>.|.|TRBV19|TRBJ2-1
CASSIIGGAISNEQFF
TGTGCCAGTAGTATAATTGGGGGGGCGATTTCAAATGAGCAGTTCTTC
>TRBD2|.|TRBV10-1|TRBJ2-1
CASSVTSGNQFF
TGCGCCAGCAGTGTAACTAGCGGTAACCAGTTCTTC
>.|.|TRBV4-3|TRBJ1-4
CASSQQGPPGEKLFF
TGCGCCAGCAGCCAACAGGGGCCCCCGGGCGAAAAACTGTTTTTT
>.|few|TRBV30|TRBJ2-7
CAWSPGRMPYEQYF
TGTGCCTGGAGCCCCGGACGGATGCCCTACGAGCAGTACTTC
>.|.|TRBV5-1|TRBJ2-5
CASSLGDPQETQYF
TGCGCCAGCAGCTTGGGGGATCCGCAAGAGACCCAGTACTTC
>.|.|TRBV7-9|TRBJ2-1
CASSLAGTPQEQFF
TGTGCCAGCAGCTTAGCCGGGACCCCACAGGAGCAGTTCTTC
>TRBD2|few|TRBV2|TRBJ2-1
CASRWERGYNEQFF
TGTGCCAGCAGGTGGGAGCGGGGCTACAATGAGCAGTTCTTC
>.|few|TRBV19|TRBJ2-1
CASSIESVALSSYNEQFF
TGTGCCAGTAGTATTGAGTCGGTAGCGCTGAGCTCCTACAATGAGCAGTTCTTC
>.|.|TRBV5-4|TRBJ1-6
CASSLDLGRAADSPLHF
TGTGCCAGCAGCTTGGATTTAGGTAGGGCCGCGGATTCACCCCTCCACTTT
>.|few|TRBV2|TRBJ1-1
CASSREVEAFF
TGTGCCAGCAGTCGAGAGGTTGAAGCTTTCTTT
>.|.|TRBV2|TRBJ2-7
CASSERGSSYEQYF
TGTGCCAGCAGTGAAAGGGGCAGCTCCTACGAGCAGTACTTC
>.|few|TRBV29-1|TRBJ1-4
CSVARGTNEKLFF
TGCAGCGTTGCTAGGGGCACTAATGAAAAACTGTTTTTT
>TRBD1|few|TRBV15|TRBJ1-1
CATSAQDRTWEAFF
TGTGCCACCAGCGCACAGGACAGGACGTGGGAAGCTTTCTTT
>.|few|TRBV5-1|TRBJ2-1
CASSSASISSYNEQFF
TGCGCCAGCAGCTCAGCCTCTATCAGCTCCTACAATGAGCAGTTCTTC
>.|.|TRBV18|TRBJ2-3
CASSPPYDTQYF
TGTGCCAGCTCACCACCGTACGATACGCAGTATTTT